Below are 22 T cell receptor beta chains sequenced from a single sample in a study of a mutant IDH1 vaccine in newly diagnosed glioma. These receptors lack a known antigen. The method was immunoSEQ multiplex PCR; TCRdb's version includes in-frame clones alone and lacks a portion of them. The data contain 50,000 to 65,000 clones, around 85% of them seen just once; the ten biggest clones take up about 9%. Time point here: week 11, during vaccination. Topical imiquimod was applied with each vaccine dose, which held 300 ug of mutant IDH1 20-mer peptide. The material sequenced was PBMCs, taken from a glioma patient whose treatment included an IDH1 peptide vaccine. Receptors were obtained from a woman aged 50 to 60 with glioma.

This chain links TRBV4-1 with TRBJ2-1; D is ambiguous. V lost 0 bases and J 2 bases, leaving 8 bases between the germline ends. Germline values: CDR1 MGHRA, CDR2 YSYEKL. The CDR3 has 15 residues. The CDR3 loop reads CASSQDLGPYNEQFF. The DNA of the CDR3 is TGCGCCAGCAGCCAAGATCTGGGCCCCTACAATGAGCAGTTCTTC.

The CDR3 nucleotides are TGTGCCAGCAGCCCTGGACTAGACAATGAGCAGTTCTTC. Encoded protein: CASSPGLDNEQFF. The chain recombines TRBV5-4 with TRBJ2-1; 7 bases agree with TRBD2. V lost 4 bases and J lost 5; bases outside the gene matches: 3. Germline CDR1 is SGHNT and CDR2 is YYREEE (reference sequence). This CDR3 comprises 13 residues.

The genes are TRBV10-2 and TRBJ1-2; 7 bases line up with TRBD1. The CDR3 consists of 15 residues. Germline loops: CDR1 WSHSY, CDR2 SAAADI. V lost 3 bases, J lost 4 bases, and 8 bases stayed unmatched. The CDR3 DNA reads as TGCGCCAGCAGTGAAGCCCGGGACAGACTCTATGGCTACACCTTC. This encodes CASSEARDRLYGYTF.

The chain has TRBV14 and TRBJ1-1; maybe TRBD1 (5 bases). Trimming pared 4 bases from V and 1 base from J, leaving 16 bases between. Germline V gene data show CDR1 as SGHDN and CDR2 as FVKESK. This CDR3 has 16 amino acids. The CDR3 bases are TGTGCCAGCAGCCCCACCGGACACCGAGGGAACACTGAAGCTTTCTTT. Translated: CASSPTGHRGNTEAFF.

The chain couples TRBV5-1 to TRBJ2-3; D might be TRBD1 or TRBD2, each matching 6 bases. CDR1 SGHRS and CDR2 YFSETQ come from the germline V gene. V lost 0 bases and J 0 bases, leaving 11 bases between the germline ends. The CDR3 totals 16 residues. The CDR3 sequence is CASSLGLGGSTDTQYF. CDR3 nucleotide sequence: TGCGCCAGCAGCTTGGGACTAGGGGGGAGCACAGATACGCAGTATTTT.

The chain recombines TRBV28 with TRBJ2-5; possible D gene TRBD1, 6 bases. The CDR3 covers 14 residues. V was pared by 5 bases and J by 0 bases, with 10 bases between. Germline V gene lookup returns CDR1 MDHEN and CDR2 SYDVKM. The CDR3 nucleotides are TGTGCCAGCAGTGAACAGGGTTACCAAGAGACCCAGTACTTC. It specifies CASSEQGYQETQYF.

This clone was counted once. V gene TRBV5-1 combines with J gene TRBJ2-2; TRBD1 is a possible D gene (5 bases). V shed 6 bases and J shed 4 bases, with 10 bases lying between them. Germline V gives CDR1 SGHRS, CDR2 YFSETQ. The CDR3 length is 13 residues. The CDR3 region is CASNQGPTGELFF. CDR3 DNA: TGCGCCAGCAACCAGGGTCCCACCGGGGAGCTGTTTTTT.

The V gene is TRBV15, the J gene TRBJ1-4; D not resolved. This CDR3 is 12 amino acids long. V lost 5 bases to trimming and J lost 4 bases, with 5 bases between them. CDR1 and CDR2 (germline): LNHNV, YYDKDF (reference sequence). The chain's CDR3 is CATSGLNEKLFF. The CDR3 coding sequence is TGTGCCACCAGCGGGCTTAATGAAAAACTGTTTTTT.

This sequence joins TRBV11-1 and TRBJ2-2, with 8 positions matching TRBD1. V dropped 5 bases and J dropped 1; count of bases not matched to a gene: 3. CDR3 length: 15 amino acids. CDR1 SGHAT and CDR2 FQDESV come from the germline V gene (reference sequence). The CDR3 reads CASSRTGRNTGELFF. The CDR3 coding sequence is TGTGCCAGCAGCCGGACAGGGAGGAACACCGGGGAGCTGTTTTTT.

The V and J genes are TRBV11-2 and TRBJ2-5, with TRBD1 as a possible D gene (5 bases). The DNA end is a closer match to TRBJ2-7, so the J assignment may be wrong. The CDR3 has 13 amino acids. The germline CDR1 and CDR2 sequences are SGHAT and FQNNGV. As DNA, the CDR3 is TGTGCCAGCAGCTTAGGGGGCAGGTACGAGCAGTACTTC. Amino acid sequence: CASSLGGRYEQYF.

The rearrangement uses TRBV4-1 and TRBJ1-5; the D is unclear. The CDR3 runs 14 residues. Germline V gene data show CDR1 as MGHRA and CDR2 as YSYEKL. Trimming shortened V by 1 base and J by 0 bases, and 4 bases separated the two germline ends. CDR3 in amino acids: CASSQVNSNQPQHF. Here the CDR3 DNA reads TGCGCCAGCAGCCAAGTTAATAGCAATCAGCCCCAGCATTTT.

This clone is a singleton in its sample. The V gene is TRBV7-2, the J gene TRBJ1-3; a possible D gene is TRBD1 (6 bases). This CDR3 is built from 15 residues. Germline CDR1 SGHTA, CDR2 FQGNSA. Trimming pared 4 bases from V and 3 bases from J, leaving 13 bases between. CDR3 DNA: TGTGCCAGCAGCTCCGGGGGCGCGGGTGGAAACACCATATATTTT. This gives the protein CASSSGGAGGNTIYF.

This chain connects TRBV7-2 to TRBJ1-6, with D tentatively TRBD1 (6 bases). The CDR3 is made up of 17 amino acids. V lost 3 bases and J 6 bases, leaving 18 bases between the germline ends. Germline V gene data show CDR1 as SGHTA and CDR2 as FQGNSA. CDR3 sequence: CASSLGGPGATNSPLHF. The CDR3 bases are TGTGCCAGCAGCTTGGGGGGGCCGGGGGCGACTAATTCACCCCTCCACTTT.

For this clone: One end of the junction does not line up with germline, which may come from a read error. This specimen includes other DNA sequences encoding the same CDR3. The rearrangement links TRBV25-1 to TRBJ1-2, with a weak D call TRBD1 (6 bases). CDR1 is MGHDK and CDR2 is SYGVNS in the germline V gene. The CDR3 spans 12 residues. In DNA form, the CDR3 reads TGTGCCAGCAGTGAGCTTTTTGGGGGCTACACTTTC. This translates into CASSELFGGYTF.

CDR3 in DNA: TGTGCCAGCAGTTCCGAGCGGGCCAATACGGATACGCAGTATTTT. It encodes CASSSERANTDTQYF. This sequence joins TRBV6-5 and TRBJ2-3; D might be TRBD2 (6 bases). The CDR3 has 15 amino acids. The germline V gene has CDR1 MNHEY and CDR2 SVGAGI. Trimming shortened V by 4 bases and J by 6 bases, and 17 bases separated the two germline ends.

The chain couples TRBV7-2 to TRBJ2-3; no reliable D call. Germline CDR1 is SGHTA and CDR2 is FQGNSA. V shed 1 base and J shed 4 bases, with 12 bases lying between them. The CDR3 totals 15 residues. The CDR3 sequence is CASSLVNVIPDTQYF. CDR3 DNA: TGTGCCAGCAGCTTAGTGAACGTGATCCCAGATACGCAGTATTTT. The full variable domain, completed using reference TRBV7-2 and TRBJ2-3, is GAGVSQSPSNKVTEKGKDVELRCDPISGHTALYWYRQSLGQGLEFLIYFQGNSAPDKSGLPSDRFSAERTGGSVSTLTIQRTQQEDSAVYLCASSLVNVIPDTQYFGPGTRLTVL.

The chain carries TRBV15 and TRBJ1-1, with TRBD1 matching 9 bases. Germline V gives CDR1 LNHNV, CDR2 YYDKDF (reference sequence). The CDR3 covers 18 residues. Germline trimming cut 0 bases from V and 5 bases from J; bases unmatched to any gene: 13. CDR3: CATSRDPFPTGGATEAFF. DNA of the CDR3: TGTGCCACCAGCAGAGACCCCTTCCCAACAGGGGGCGCGACTGAAGCTTTCTTT.

CDR3 in amino acids: CASSLWGGSNTEAFF. CDR3 nucleotide sequence: TGTGCCAGCAGTTTATGGGGGGGGTCGAACACTGAAGCTTTCTTT. The rearrangement uses TRBV28 and TRBJ1-1; possibly TRBD1 for D (5 bases). Germline V gene sequence: CDR1 MDHEN, CDR2 SYDVKM. V lost 0 bases and J lost 1, with 9 bases in between. The CDR3 covers 15 residues.

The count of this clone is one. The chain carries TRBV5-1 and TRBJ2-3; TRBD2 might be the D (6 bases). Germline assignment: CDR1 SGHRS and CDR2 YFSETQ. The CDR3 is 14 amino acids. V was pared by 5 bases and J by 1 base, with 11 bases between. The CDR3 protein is CASRFGEGTDTQYF. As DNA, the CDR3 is TGCGCCAGCAGATTCGGGGAGGGCACAGATACGCAGTATTTT.

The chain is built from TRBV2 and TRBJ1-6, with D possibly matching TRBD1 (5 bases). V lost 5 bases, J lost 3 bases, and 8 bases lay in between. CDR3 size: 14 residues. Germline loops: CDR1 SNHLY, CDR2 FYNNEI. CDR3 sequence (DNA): TGTGCCAGCAGTCAAGACAGCTATAATTCACCCCTCCACTTT. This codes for CASSQDSYNSPLHF.

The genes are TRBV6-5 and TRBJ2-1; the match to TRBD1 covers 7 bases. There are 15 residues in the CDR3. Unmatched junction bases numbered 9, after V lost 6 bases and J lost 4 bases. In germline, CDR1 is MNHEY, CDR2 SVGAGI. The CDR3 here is CASRHDRVTYNEQFF. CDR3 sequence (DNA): TGTGCCAGCAGACACGACAGGGTTACTTACAATGAGCAGTTCTTC.

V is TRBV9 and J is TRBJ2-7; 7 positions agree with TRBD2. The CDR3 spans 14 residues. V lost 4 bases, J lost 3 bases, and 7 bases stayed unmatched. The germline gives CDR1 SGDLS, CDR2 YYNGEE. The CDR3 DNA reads TGTGCCAGCAGCCCCTGGGAGGGGTACTACGAGCAGTACTTC. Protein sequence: CASSPWEGYYEQYF.